Presented here are 23 T cell receptor beta chains from one specimen sequenced in a study of T cells after yellow fever vaccination (dated by TCRdb to the late 2010s). This sample's treatment or condition label indicates: live attenuated yellow fever vaccine strain. Libraries were constructed by 5' RACE. The instrument given in TCRdb is Illumina HiSeq 2500. TCRdb reprocessing: public reads trimmed at Q25 with fastp, clones called with MiXCR, in-frame beta chains kept. Each entry merges the rows of one CDR3 protein and shows their most common DNA and genes. The sample records 450,000 to 550,000 distinct CDR3 sequences, roughly 22% of which are singletons. The ten biggest clones cover roughly a sixth of the sample. Sequenced material: PBMCs, taken less than 25 days after the first yellow fever vaccination. These receptors all come from a young man who received the YFV17D yellow fever vaccine.

This rearrangement joins TRBV27 to TRBJ1-2; D remains ambiguous. The ends were cut back, 3 bases at V and 1 base at J, with 9 bases in the middle. Germline CDR1 is MNHEY and CDR2 is SMNVEV (reference sequence). The CDR3 is 14 residues long. CDR3 amino acids: CASSLSGINYGYTF. DNA of the CDR3: TGTGCCAGCAGTTTGTCGGGGATTAACTATGGCTACACCTTC.

The chain joins TRBV5-1 to TRBJ1-4; possible D gene TRBD1, 6 bases. V was clipped by 5 bases and J by 0 bases, with 11 bases between them. This CDR3 is 15 amino acids long. The germline CDR1 and CDR2 sequences are SGHRS and YFSETQ. CDR3 coding DNA: TGCGCCAGCAGGGTCGGACAGACAACTAATGAAAAACTGTTTTTT. Translating it yields CASRVGQTTNEKLFF.

This chain uses TRBV27 with TRBJ1-1; D is perhaps TRBD1 (5 bases). Germline CDR1 reads MNHEY; CDR2 reads SMNVEV (reference sequence). V lost 2 bases and J lost 5, with 9 bases in between. The CDR3 length is 13 residues. CDR3: CASSLKGRTEAFF. Here the CDR3 DNA reads TGTGCCAGCAGTTTAAAGGGGAGGACTGAAGCTTTCTTT.

The chain uses TRBV7-2 and TRBJ2-5, with 8 bases matching TRBD1. Per germline, CDR1 SGHTA and CDR2 FQGNSA. The CDR3 extends over 14 amino acids. V lost 3 bases, J lost 5 bases, and 5 bases stayed unmatched. The CDR3 is CASSFRQGWETQYF. The DNA for the CDR3 is TGTGCCAGCAGCTTCCGACAGGGGTGGGAGACCCAGTACTTC.

The genes are TRBV2 and TRBJ1-1; unclear D gene. Germline CDR1 and CDR2: SNHLY and FYNNEI. CDR3 length equals 11 residues. V dropped 11 bases and J dropped 7 bases, with 14 bases sitting between them. In nucleotides, the CDR3 is TGTGCCCCCAAAGCCGGGGTTGAAGCTTTCTTT. Translating gives CAPKAGVEAFF.

The chain couples TRBV11-2 to TRBJ1-4, with D tentatively TRBD1 (6 bases). Germline-derived CDR1 and CDR2 are SGHAT and FQNNGV. V was pared by 5 bases and J by 3 bases, with 13 bases between. The CDR3 totals 15 residues. The chain's CDR3 is CASSPRGFANEKLFF. The CDR3 bases are TGTGCCAGCAGCCCCAGGGGTTTTGCTAATGAAAAACTGTTTTTT.

The rearrangement links TRBV5-8 to TRBJ2-3, with D possibly matching TRBD1 (7 bases). The CDR3 consists of 15 residues. V gave up 3 bases and J gave up 1 base, with 12 bases separating them. Germline V gene data show CDR1 as SGHTS and CDR2 as YDEGEE. The CDR3 spells CASSSTGEGTDTQYF. The CDR3 nucleotides read TGTGCCAGCAGCTCTACAGGGGAGGGCACAGATACGCAGTATTTT.

This chain connects TRBV19 to TRBJ2-2, with D uncertain. V lost 4 bases, J lost 0 bases, and 12 bases lay in between. In germline, CDR1 is LNHDA, CDR2 SQIVND (reference sequence). This CDR3 is 16 amino acids long. The CDR3 bases are TGTGCCAGTAGTACCATTACAAACACGAACACCGGGGAGCTGTTTTTT. The encoded protein is CASSTITNTNTGELFF.

The chain links TRBV6-5 to TRBJ1-3; D not certain. This CDR3 has 14 residues. V lost 0 bases and J lost 2, with 5 bases in between. CDR1 is MNHEY and CDR2 is SVGAGI in the germline V gene. The DNA of the CDR3 is TGTGCCAGCAGTTACTCTGGAACTGGAAACACCATATATTTT. It specifies CASSYSGTGNTIYF.

This clonotype was observed a few times. The chain is built from TRBV29-1 and TRBJ2-3; no clear D. The V gene lost 3 bases and the J gene lost 6 bases, with 4 bases spanning the gap. The CDR3 is made up of 10 amino acids. Germline V gives CDR1 SQVTM, CDR2 ANQGSEA. Here the CDR3 DNA reads TGCAGCGTTGACGGGGATACGCAGTATTTT. Its protein product is CSVDGDTQYF.

This clonotype was seen many times. The chain employs TRBV12-3 or TRBV12-4 and TRBJ1-1, with D unresolved. Deletions cut 4 bases from V and 4 bases from J, with 13 bases between. This CDR3 has 14 amino acids. This chain's CDR3 is CASSWVGEGTEAFF. The CDR3 DNA follows: TGTGCCAGCAGTTGGGTCGGGGAGGGCACTGAAGCTTTCTTT.

The chain combines TRBV10-3 with TRBJ1-3, with TRBD1 as a possible D gene (6 bases). The CDR3 has 15 residues. V lost 4 bases to trimming and J lost 3 bases, with 13 bases between them. Germline CDR1 and CDR2: ENHRY and SYGVKD. CDR3 coding DNA: TGTGCCATCAGTGCCTCGGGACACCGTGGAAACACCATATATTTT. Translation gives CAISASGHRGNTIYF.

The chain uses TRBV6-5 and TRBJ2-5; TRBD2 is a possible D gene (6 bases). Trimming removed 4 bases from V and 1 base from J, with 16 bases in between. The CDR3 extends over 16 amino acids. Germline V gene lookup returns CDR1 MNHEY and CDR2 SVGAGI. The CDR3 loop reads CASSLRDLPPQETQYF. CDR3 in DNA: TGTGCCAGCAGTTTACGGGACTTGCCCCCCCAAGAGACCCAGTACTTC.

The chain couples TRBV5-1 to TRBJ2-5, with D perhaps matching TRBD1 (6 bases). The V gene's germline CDR1 is SGHRS and CDR2 YFSETQ. The CDR3 runs to 14 residues. The V end lost 4 bases, the J end lost 0 bases, and 10 bases lay between the germline ends. The CDR3 DNA reads TGCGCCAGCAGCCCGGGACACTACCAAGAGACCCAGTACTTC. Residues: CASSPGHYQETQYF.

This chain uses TRBV7-9 with TRBJ2-3, with 8 bases that match TRBD2. CDR1 and CDR2 (germline): SEHNR, FQNEAQ (reference sequence). This CDR3 region has 16 residues. The V and J ends lost 5 bases and 6 bases, in that order; junction bases with no gene match: 13. This CDR3 is CASSERDGTSKDTQYF. The DNA of the CDR3 is TGTGCCAGCAGCGAACGGGACGGGACTAGTAAGGATACGCAGTATTTT.

This chain links TRBV19 with TRBJ2-1, with 9 bases matching TRBD2. V shed 8 bases, J shed 12 bases, and the junction held 14 bases outside the gene matches. Germline V gene data show CDR1 as LNHDA and CDR2 as SQIVND (reference sequence). The CDR3 runs to 14 residues. The CDR3 nucleotides read TGTGCCAGTTGCCCAGTCGGCGGGGGGGCAGGGCAGTTCTTC. This translates into CASCPVGGGAGQFF.

This clonotype came up many times. The gene calls are TRBV24-1 and TRBJ2-2, with D perhaps matching TRBD1 (5 bases). This CDR3 region has 15 residues. V was cut by 7 bases and J by 3 bases, with 14 bases left in between. CDR1 is KGHDR and CDR2 is SFDVKD in the germline V gene. This chain's CDR3 is CATSRSRGYTGELFF. CDR3 nucleotide sequence: TGTGCCACCAGCCGAAGTAGGGGTTACACCGGGGAGCTGTTTTTT.

This clonotype was found a few times. The chain couples TRBV9 to TRBJ2-2; D not resolved. The V gene lost 0 bases and the J gene lost 7 bases, with 7 bases spanning the gap. CDR1 is SGDLS and CDR2 is YYNGEE in the germline V gene. This CDR3 has 13 amino acids. CDR3 in amino acids: CASSVVGFGELFF. CDR3 sequence (DNA): TGTGCCAGCAGCGTAGTGGGTTTCGGGGAGCTGTTTTTT.

The chain has TRBV5-4 and TRBJ1-6; D is perhaps TRBD1 (6 bases). The germline V gene encodes CDR1 SGHNT and CDR2 YYREEE (reference sequence). The CDR3 contains 16 residues. V gave up 3 bases and J gave up 5 bases, with 15 bases separating them. The CDR3 reads CASSSGGRGNNSPLHF. CDR3 bases: TGTGCCAGCAGCTCGGGGGGCCGAGGAAATAATTCACCCCTCCACTTT.

In regard to this clonotype: One junction end does not reproduce the germline sequence, and a read error may be involved. This chain joins TRBV13 and TRBJ2-1; D gene unclear. The CDR3 runs 17 residues. In germline, CDR1 is PRHDT, CDR2 FYEKMQ (reference sequence). The CDR3 DNA reads TGTGCCAGCAGCTTCCTTATCCGGCCTAACTCCAACAATGAGCAGTTCTTC. Translation gives CASSFLIRPNSNNEQFF.

This sequence joins TRBV9 and TRBJ2-1, with TRBD2 matching 8 bases. This CDR3 has 18 residues. CDR1 and CDR2 (germline): SGDLS, YYNGEE. V lost 0 bases, J lost 0 bases, and 8 bases stayed unmatched. The CDR3 bases are TGTGCCAGCAGCGTAGCCCCCCAGCGGGGGTCCTCCTACAATGAGCAGTTCTTC. It translates to CASSVAPQRGSSYNEQFF.

V and J are TRBV4-2 and TRBJ1-2; D ambiguous. The germline CDR1 and CDR2 sequences are LGHNA and YNFKEQ. This CDR3 has 13 amino acids. Deletions cut 1 base from V and 8 bases from J, with 11 bases between. The CDR3, as DNA: TGTGCCAGCAGCCAAGGGAGGGATTCCGGCTACACCTTC. Amino acid sequence: CASSQGRDSGYTF.

The chain couples TRBV7-2 to TRBJ1-5, with D unresolved. The V gene's germline CDR1 is SGHTA and CDR2 FQGNSA. The CDR3 loop spans 15 amino acids. V lost 5 bases and J lost 0, with 11 bases in between. The CDR3 loop reads CASSAPGFSNQPQHF. The CDR3 nucleotides are TGTGCCAGCAGCGCCCCGGGATTTAGCAATCAGCCCCAGCATTTT. Filled out from reference TRBV7-2 and TRBJ1-5, the complete variable domain reads GAGVSQSPSNKVTEKGKDVELRCDPISGHTALYWYRQSLGQGLEFLIYFQGNSAPDKSGLPSDRFSAERTGGSVSTLTIQRTQQEDSAVYLCASSAPGFSNQPQHFGDGTRLSIL.